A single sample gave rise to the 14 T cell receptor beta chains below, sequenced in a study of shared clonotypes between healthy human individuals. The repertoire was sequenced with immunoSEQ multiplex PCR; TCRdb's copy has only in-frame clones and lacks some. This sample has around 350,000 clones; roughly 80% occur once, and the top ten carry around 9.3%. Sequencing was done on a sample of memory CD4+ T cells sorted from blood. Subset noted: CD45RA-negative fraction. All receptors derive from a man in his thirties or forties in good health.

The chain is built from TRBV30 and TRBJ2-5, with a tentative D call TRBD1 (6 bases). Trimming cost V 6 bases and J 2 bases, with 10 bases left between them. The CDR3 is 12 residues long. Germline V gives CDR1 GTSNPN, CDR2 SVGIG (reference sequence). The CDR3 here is CACGTRQETQYF. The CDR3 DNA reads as TGTGCCTGTGGGACAAGACAAGAGACCCAGTACTTC.

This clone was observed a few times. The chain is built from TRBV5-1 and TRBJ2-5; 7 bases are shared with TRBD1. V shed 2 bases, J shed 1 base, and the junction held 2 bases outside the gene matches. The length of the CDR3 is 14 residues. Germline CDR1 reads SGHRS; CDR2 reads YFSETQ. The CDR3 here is CASSLRQGQETQYF. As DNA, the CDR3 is TGCGCCAGCAGCTTACGACAGGGCCAAGAGACCCAGTACTTC.

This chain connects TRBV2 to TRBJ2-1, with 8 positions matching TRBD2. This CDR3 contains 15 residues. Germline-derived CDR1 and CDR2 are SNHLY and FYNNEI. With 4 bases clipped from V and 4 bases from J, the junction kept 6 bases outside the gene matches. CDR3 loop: CASSAGGRPYNEQFF. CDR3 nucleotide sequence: TGTGCCAGCAGTGCAGGCGGGAGGCCATACAATGAGCAGTTCTTC.

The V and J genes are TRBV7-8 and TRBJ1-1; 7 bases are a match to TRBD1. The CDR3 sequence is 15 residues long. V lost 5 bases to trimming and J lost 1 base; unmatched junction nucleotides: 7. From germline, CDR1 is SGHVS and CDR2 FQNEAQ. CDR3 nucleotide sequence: TGTGCCAGCAGCCTCCACTGGACAGGGAACACTGAAGCTTTCTTT. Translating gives CASSLHWTGNTEAFF.

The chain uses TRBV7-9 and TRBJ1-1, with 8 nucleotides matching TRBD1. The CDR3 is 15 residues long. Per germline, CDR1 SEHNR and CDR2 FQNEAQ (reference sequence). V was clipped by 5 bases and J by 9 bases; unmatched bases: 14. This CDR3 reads CASSPPRGQGGKAFF. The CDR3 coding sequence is TGTGCCAGCAGCCCACCCAGGGGGCAAGGAGGTAAAGCTTTCTTT.

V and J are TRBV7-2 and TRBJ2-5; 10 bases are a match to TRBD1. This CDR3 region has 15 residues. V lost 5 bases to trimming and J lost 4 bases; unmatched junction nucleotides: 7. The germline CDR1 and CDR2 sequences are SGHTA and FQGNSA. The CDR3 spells CASSRTGTGVETQYF. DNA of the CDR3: TGTGCCAGCAGCCGGACCGGGACAGGGGTAGAGACCCAGTACTTC.

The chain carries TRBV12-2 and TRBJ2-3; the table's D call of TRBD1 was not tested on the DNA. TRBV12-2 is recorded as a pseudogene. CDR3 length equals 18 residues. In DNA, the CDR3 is TGTGCAAGTCGTCAACCTCGTGGGGGCCTCGACGTCACAGATACGCAGTATTTT. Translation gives CASRQPRGGLDVTDTQYF.

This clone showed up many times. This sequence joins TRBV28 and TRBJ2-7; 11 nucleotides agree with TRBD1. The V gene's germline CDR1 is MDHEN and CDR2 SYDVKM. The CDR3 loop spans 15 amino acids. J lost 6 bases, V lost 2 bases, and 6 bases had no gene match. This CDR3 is CASSLKGQGAGEQYF. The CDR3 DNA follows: TGTGCCAGCAGTTTAAAAGGACAGGGGGCTGGCGAGCAGTACTTC.

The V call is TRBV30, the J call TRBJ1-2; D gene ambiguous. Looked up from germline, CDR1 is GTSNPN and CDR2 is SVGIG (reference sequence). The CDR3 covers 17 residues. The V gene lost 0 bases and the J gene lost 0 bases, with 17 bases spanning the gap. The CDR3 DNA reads TGTGCCTGGAGTGTACTTAGAGTACGGATAGCTAACTATGGCTACACCTTC. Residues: CAWSVLRVRIANYGYTF.

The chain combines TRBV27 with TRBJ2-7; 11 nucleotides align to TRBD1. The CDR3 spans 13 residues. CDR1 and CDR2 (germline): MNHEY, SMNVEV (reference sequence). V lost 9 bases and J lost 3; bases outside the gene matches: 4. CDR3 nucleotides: TGTGCCAGTGGGGGGACAGGGGGCTACGAGCAGTACTTC. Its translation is CASGGTGGYEQYF.

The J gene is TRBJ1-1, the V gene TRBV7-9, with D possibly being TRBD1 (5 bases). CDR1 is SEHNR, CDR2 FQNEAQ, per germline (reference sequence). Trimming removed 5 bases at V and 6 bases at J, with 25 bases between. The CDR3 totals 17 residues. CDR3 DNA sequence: TGTGCCAGCAGCCCGTACGATAAAACGCGGGGCGCGGCTGAAGCTTTCTTT. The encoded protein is CASSPYDKTRGAAEAFF.

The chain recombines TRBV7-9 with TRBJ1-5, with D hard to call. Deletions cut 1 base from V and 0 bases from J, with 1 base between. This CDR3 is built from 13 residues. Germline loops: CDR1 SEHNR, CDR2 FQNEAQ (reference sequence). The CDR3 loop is CASSLDSNQPQHF. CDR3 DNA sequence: TGTGCCAGCAGCTTAGATAGCAATCAGCCCCAGCATTTT.

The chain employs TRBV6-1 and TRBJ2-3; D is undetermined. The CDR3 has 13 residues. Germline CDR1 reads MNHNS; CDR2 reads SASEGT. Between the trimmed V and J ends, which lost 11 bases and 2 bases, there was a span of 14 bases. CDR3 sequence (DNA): TGTGCCGGGGAAGATGGCGACACAGATACGCAGTATTTT. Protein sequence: CAGEDGDTDTQYF.

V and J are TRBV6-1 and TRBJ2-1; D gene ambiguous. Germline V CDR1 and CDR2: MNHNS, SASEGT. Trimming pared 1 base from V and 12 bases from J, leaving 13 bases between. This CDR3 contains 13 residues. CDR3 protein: CASSEVIYGMQFF. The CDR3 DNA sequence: TGTGCCAGCAGTGAAGTCATATATGGGATGCAGTTCTTC.